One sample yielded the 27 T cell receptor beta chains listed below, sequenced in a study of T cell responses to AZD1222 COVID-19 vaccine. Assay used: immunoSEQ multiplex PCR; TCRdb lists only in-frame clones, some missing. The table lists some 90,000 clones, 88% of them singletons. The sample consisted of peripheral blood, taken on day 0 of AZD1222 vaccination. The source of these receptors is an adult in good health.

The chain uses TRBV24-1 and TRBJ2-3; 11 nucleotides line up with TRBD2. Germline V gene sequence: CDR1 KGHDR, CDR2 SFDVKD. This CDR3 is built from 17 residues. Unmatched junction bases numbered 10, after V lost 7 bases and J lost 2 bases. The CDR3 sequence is CATSYGGTSGNTDTQYF. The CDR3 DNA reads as TGTGCCACCAGCTATGGCGGGACTAGCGGTAACACAGATACGCAGTATTTT.

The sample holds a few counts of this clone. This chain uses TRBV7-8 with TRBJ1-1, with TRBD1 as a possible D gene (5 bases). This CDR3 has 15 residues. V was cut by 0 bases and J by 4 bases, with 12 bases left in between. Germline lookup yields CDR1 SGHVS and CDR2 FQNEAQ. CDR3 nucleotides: TGTGCCAGCAGCTTAGCCGGAGGGGTGGGCACTGAAGCTTTCTTT. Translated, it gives CASSLAGGVGTEAFF.

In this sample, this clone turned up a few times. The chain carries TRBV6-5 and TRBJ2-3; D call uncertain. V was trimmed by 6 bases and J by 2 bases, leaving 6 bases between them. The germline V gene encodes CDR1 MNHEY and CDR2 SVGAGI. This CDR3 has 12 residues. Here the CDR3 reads CASRDVTDTQYF. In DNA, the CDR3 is TGTGCCAGCAGGGACGTCACAGATACGCAGTATTTT.

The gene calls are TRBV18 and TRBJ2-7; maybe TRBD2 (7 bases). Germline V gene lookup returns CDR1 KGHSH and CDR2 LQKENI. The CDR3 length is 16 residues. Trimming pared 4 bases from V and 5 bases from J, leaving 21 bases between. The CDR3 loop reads CASSLRDTTRGDEQYF. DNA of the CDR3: TGTGCCAGCTCACTCCGGGACACCACCCGGGGGGACGAGCAGTACTTC.

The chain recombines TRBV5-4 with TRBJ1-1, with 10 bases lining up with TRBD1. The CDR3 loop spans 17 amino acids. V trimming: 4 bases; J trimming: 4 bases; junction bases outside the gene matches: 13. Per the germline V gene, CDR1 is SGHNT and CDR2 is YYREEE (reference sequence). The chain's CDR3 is CASSVRDRGRLGTEAFF. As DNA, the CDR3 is TGTGCCAGCAGCGTCCGGGACAGGGGAAGATTGGGCACTGAAGCTTTCTTT. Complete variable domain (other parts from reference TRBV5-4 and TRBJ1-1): ETGVTQSPTHLIKTRGQQVTLRCSSQSGHNTVSWYQQALGQGPQFIFQYYREEENGRGNFPPRFSGLQFPNYSSELNVNALELDDSALYLCASSVRDRGRLGTEAFFGQGTRLTVV.

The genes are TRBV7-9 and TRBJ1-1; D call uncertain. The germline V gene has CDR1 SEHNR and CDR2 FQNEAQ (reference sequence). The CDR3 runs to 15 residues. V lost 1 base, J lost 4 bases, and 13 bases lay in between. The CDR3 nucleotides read TGTGCCAGCAGCTTAGATCTGGGGTGGGGCACTGAAGCTTTCTTT. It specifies CASSLDLGWGTEAFF.

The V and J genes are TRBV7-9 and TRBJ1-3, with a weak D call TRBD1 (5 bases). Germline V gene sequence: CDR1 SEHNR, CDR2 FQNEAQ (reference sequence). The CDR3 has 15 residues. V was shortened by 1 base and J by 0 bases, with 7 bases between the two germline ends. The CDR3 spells CASSLGGSSGNTIYF. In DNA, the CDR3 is TGTGCCAGCAGCTTAGGGGGGAGCTCTGGAAACACCATATATTTT.

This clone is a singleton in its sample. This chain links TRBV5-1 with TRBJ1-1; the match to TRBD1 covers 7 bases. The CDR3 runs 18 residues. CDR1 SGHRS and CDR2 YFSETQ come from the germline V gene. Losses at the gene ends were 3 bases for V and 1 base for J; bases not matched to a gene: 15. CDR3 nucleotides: TGCGCCAGCAGCTGGAGGGGGCTGGATAGTCGAGAGAACACTGAAGCTTTCTTT. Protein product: CASSWRGLDSRENTEAFF.

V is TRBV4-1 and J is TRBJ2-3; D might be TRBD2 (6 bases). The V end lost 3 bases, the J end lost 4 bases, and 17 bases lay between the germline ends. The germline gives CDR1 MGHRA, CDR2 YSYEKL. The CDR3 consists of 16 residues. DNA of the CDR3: TGCGCCAGCAGCCAGGCGGGGAGTACACGGGCAGATACGCAGTATTTT. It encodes CASSQAGSTRADTQYF.

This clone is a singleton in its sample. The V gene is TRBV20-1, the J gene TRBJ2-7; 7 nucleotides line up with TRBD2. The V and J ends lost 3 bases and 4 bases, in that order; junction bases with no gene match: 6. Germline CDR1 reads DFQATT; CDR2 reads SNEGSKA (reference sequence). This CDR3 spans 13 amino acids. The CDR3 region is CSASLAGAYEQYF. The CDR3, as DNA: TGCAGTGCTAGTTTGGCGGGAGCTTACGAGCAGTACTTC.

The CDR3 region is CASSRRPGQLAGWDTEAFF. The CDR3 DNA sequence: TGTGCCAGCAGCCGCAGACCGGGACAGCTCGCAGGATGGGACACTGAAGCTTTCTTT. The J gene is TRBJ1-1, the V gene TRBV14, with 7 positions matching TRBD1. Trimming at V came to 4 bases and at J to 3 bases, leaving 20 bases not matched to a gene. The CDR3 length is 19 residues. From germline, CDR1 is SGHDN and CDR2 FVKESK.

CDR3 in amino acids: CASSSEGRGSVSPLHF. For the CDR3, the DNA is TGTGCCAGTAGTTCGGAGGGCCGGGGGAGTGTTTCACCCCTCCACTTT. This chain connects TRBV19 to TRBJ1-6, with a weak D call TRBD1 (5 bases). V lost 5 bases, J lost 9 bases, and 20 bases lay in between. The CDR3 has 16 residues. CDR1 is LNHDA, CDR2 SQIVND, per germline (reference sequence).

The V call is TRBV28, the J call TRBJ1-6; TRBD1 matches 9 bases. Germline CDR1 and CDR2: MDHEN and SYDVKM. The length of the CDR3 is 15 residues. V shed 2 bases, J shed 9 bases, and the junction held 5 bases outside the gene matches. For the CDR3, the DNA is TGTGCCAGCAGTTTACGGGGACAGGGAGTTTCACCCCTCCACTTT. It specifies CASSLRGQGVSPLHF. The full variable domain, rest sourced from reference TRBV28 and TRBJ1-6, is DVKVTQSSRYLVKRTGEKVFLECVQDMDHENMFWYRQDPGLGLRLIYFSYDVKMKEKGDIPEGYSVSREKKERFSLILESASTNQTSMYLCASSLRGQGVSPLHFGNGTRLTVT.

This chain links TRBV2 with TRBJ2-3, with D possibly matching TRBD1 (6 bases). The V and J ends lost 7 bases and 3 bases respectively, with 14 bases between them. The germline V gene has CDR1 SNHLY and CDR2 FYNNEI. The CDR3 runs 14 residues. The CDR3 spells CASTRAGTTDTQYF. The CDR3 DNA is TGTGCCAGCACCCGAGCCGGGACAACAGATACGCAGTATTTT.

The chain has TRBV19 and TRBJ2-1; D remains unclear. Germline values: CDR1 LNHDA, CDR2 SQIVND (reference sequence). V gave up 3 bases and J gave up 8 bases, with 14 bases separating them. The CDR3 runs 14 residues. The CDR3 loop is CASSIFESGYEQFF. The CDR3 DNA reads TGTGCCAGTAGTATCTTCGAGTCTGGATATGAGCAGTTCTTC.

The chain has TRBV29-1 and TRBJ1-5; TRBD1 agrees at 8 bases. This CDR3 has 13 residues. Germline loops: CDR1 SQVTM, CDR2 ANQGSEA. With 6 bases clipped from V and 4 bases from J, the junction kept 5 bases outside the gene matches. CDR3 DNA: TGCAGCGTCGGACAGGGACAAAATCAGCCCCAGCATTTT. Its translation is CSVGQGQNQPQHF.

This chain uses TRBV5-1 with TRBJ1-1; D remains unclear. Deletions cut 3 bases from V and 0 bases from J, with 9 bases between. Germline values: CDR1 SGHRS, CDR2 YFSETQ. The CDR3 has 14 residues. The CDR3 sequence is CASSSTEMNTEAFF. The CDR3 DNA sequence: TGCGCCAGCAGCTCAACAGAGATGAACACTGAAGCTTTCTTT. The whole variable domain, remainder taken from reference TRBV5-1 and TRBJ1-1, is KAGVTQTPRYLIKTRGQQVTLSCSPISGHRSVSWYQQTPGQGLQFLFEYFSETQRNKGNFPGRFSGRQFSNSRSEMNVSTLELGDSALYLCASSSTEMNTEAFFGQGTRLTVV.

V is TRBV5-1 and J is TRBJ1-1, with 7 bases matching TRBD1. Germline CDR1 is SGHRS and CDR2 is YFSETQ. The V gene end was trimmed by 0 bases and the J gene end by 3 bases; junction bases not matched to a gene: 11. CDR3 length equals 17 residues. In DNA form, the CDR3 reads TGCGCCAGCAGCTTGGCCCTCTCGACAGGGATGGACACTGAAGCTTTCTTT. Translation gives CASSLALSTGMDTEAFF.

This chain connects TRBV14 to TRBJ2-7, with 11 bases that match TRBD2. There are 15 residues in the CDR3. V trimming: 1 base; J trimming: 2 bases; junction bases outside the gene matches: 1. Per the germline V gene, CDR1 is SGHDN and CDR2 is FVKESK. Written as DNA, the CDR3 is TGTGCCAGCAGCCAAGGGGGACTAGCGGCCTACGAGCAGTACTTC. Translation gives CASSQGGLAAYEQYF.

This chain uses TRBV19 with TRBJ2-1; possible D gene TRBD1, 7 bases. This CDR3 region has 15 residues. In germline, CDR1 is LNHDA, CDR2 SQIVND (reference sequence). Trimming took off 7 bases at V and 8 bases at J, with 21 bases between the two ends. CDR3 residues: CASTPGGIFDDEQFF. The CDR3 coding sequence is TGTGCCAGTACCCCAGGGGGGATTTTTGATGATGAGCAGTTCTTC.

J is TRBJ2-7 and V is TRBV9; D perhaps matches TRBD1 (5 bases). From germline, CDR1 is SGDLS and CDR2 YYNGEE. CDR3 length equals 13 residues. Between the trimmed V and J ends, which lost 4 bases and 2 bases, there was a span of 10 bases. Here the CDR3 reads CASSPGSAYEQYF. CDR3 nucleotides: TGTGCCAGCAGCCCAGGGTCAGCCTACGAGCAGTACTTC.

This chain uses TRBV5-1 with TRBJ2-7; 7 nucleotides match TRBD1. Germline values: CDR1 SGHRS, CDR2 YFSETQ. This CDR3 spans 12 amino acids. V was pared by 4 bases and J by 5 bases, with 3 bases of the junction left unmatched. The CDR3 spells CASSAQGNEQYF. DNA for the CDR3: TGCGCCAGCAGCGCACAGGGGAACGAGCAGTACTTC.

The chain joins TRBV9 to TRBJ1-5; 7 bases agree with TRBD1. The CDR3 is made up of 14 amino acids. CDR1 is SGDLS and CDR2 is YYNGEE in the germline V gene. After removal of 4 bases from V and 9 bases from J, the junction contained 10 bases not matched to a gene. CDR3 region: CASSRRQGGTPQHF. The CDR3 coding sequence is TGTGCCAGCAGCCGTCGACAGGGCGGTACGCCCCAGCATTTT.

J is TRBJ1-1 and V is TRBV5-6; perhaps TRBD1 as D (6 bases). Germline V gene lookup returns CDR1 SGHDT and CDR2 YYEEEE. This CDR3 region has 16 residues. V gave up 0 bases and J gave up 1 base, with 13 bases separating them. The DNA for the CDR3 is TGTGCCAGCAGCTTGGAGGGGACACCATCGAACACTGAAGCTTTCTTT. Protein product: CASSLEGTPSNTEAFF.

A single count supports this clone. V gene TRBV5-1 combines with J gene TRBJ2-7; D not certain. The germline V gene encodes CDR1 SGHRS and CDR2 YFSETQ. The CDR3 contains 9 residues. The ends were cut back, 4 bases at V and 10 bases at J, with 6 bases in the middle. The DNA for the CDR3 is TGCGCCAGCAGCGAGTCTCAGTACTTC. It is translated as CASSESQYF.

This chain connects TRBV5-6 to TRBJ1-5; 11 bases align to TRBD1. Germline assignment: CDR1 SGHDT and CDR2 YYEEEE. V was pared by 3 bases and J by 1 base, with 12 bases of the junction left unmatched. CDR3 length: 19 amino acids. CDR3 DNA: TGTGCCAGCAGCTACCGAACCAGGACAGGGGGCGCAAGCAATCAGCCCCAGCATTTT. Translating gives CASSYRTRTGGASNQPQHF.

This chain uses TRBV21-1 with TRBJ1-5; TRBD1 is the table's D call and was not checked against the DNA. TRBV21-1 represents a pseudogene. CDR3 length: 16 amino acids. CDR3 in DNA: TGTGCCAGCATCCGTAGACAGGGTCGAGCGGTGAAGCCCCAGCATTTT. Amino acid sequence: CASIRRQGRAVKPQHF.